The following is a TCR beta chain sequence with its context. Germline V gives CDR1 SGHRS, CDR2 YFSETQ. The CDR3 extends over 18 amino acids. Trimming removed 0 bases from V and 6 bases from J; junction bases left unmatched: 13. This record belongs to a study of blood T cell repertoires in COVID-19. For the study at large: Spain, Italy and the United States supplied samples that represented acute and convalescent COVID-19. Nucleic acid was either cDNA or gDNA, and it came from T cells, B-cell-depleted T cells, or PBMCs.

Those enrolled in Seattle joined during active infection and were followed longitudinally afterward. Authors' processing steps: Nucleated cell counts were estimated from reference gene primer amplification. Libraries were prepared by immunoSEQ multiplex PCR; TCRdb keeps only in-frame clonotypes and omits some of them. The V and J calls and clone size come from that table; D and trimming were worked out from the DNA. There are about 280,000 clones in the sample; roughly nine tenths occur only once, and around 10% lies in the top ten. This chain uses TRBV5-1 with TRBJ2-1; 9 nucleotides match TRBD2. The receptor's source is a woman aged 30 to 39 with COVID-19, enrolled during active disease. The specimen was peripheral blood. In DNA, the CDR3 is TGCGCCAGCAGCTTGGGGTTAGTAGCGGGGGCCTCGAGCAATGAGCAGTTCTTC. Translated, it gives CASSLGLVAGASSNEQFF.